Detailed here is one T cell receptor (beta chain). The CDR3 consists of 13 residues. Trimming cost V 5 bases and J 4 bases, with 11 bases left between them. Germline V gene data show CDR1 as SEHNR and CDR2 as FQNEAQ (reference sequence). The sample is drawn from a study of cytomegalovirus exposure and HLA in healthy donors. Measured with immunoSEQ multiplex PCR; TCRdb has only the in-frame clones, and not every one. This sample has more than 75,000 clones, with 90% to 95% found just once. The donors were members of the approximately 120-subject validation cohort (separate from the approximately 650-subject first cohort).

The rearrangement uses TRBV7-9 and TRBJ1-1; D unresolved. The sample taken for sequencing was PBMCs. The receptor's source is a man between 18 and 35 years old in good health and CMV-seronegative. The chain's CDR3 is CASSPPPGTEAFF. The CDR3 DNA sequence: TGTGCCAGCAGCCCCCCCCCGGGCACTGAAGCTTTCTTT. The whole variable domain, filled in from reference TRBV7-9 and TRBJ1-1, reads DTGVSQNPRHKITKRGQNVTFRCDPISEHNRLYWYRQTLGQGPEFLTYFQNEAQLEKSRLLSDRFSAERPKGSFSTLEIQRTEQGDSAMYLCASSPPPGTEAFFGQGTRLTVV.